The sequence of this TCR beta chain was determined in a study of identical twins. CDR3 length equals 14 residues. Germline lookup yields CDR1 SGHDT and CDR2 YYEEEE. V lost 3 bases, J lost 4 bases, and 13 bases lay in between. TCRdb called the 5' RACE reads again in MiXCR, with one record for every CDR3 protein. The data show 500,000 to 650,000 distinct CDR3 sequences, approximately 20% seen once. The same specimen was also included in a second study, on yellow fever vaccine responses in identical twins.

The chain has TRBV5-6 and TRBJ1-1; D is perhaps TRBD1 (5 bases). The specimen was CD4+ T cells sorted from blood. This sequence originates from a woman aged 18-29 years in good health. In DNA form, the CDR3 reads TGTGCCAGCAGCTGGGGGAGGGGATCCACTGAAGCTTTCTTT. Translating gives CASSWGRGSTEAFF.